This T cell receptor beta chain was sequenced in a study of T cells in narcolepsy. Study-level information: Donors had narcolepsy type 1 or type 2, or were healthy controls.

The V gene's germline CDR1 is SGHDT and CDR2 YYEEEE. V dropped 1 base and J dropped 1 base, with 14 bases sitting between them. The CDR3 has 16 residues. Libraries were prepared by immunoSEQ multiplex PCR; TCRdb keeps only in-frame clonotypes and omits some of them. The profile covers about 35,000 clones, with approximately 80% appearing a single time and around 2% taken by the ten largest. As to this clone: Its target is unknown.

Study-wide results and limits: No autoreactive T cell clone sequences appeared in some memory CD4+ repertoires. Same-patient CSF and blood CD4+ T cell clonotypes included HCRT-specific and TRIB2-specific autoreactive ones.

The chain couples TRBV5-6 to TRBJ1-1; D not resolved. Sequenced: memory (CD45RA-) CD4+ T cells from blood. This clonotype originated in a human donor in good health. CDR3 DNA: TGTGCCAGCAGCTTGTCAGGAGGCGCGCAGAACACTGAAGCTTTCTTT. It translates to CASSLSGGAQNTEAFF.